This TCR beta chain was sequenced in a study of cytomegalovirus exposure and HLA in healthy donors. Findings and limits, study-wide: In an earlier analysis, most TCR beta V segments were productive about 87% or about 30% of the time. The records held CMV serostatus as the only immune exposure information. Many donors shared some public TCRs, even though most TCR sequences were rare.

This clone occurred once. Its antigen is unidentified. The sample holds other DNA sequences that translate to the same CDR3. Trimming removed 0 bases from V and 9 bases from J; junction bases left unmatched: 3. CDR1 is SGHDN, CDR2 FVKESK, per germline. The CDR3 runs to 15 residues. The PCR ran on 60 Vbeta and 13 Jbeta primers. Sequenced by immunoSEQ multiplex PCR; TCRdb stores in-frame clones only, minus some. The table has more than 150,000 clones, 82% seen once. The study sampled nominally healthy donors, though unrecorded immune exposures were likely. Input material: PBMCs. The TCR was taken from a man aged 35 to 55 in good health and CMV-seronegative. The chain recombines TRBV14 with TRBJ1-6; the match to TRBD1 covers 9 bases. Here the CDR3 reads CASSQEGQGGSPLHF. CDR3 DNA: TGTGCCAGCAGCCAAGAGGGACAGGGTGGTTCACCCCTCCACTTT.